The 22 T cell receptor beta chains reported below all come from one sample, sequenced in a study of CXCR3-negative and CXCR3-positive naive CD8 T cells (dated by TCRdb to between 2017 and 2020). The sequencer listed for this sample is NextSeq 550. The Human TCR Profiling Kit (MiLaboratory) was used to prepare UMI-labeled 5' RACE TRB cDNA libraries. TCRdb reprocessed the reads into one record per CDR3 protein sequence, lacking DNA. The record for this sample contains some 48,000 distinct CDR3 sequences. The ten biggest clones cover roughly 2.5% of the sample. The sequenced sample was naive CXCR3- CD8+ T cells from blood. Taken with the paper, the label for cell subset or site translates to: CD45RO-CCR7+CD27+CD95- naive CD8+ T cells lacking CXCR3 (TNR3-). The receptors here all came from a human donor in good health. Some clones in this sample may be carry-over from other donors' samples.

V usage is TRBV7-3 and J usage is TRBJ2-1. Looked up from germline, CDR1 is SGHTA and CDR2 is FQGTGA. The CDR3 totals 14 residues. The CDR3 loop reads CASSPSDSYNEQFF.

The chain links TRBV12-3 or TRBV12-4 to TRBJ2-4; TCRdb lists TRBD2, though no DNA is available to test this call. CDR3 length equals 14 residues. CDR3 loop: CASSRRGPAGIQYF.

The chain joins TRBV29-1 to TRBJ2-7; TCRdb's D call of TRBD1 is untestable without DNA. CDR3 length: 13 residues. Germline V gene lookup returns CDR1 SQVTM and CDR2 ANQGSEA. The CDR3 loop reads CSVRGTSTYEQYF.

The V gene is TRBV28, the J gene TRBJ2-7. Germline assignment: CDR1 MDHEN and CDR2 SYDVKM. This CDR3 has 15 amino acids. The CDR3 is CASSLGLNLWYEQYF.

The chain has TRBV7-8 and TRBJ2-1; lacking DNA, the TRBD1 call made by TCRdb goes unchecked. The CDR3 has 13 residues. Germline CDR1 SGHVS, CDR2 FQNEAQ. CDR3 sequence reads: CASSLTGVNEQFF.

The CDR3 here is CASSTDHPTSGVTNEQFF. The chain carries TRBV7-6 and TRBJ2-1; without DNA, the TCRdb call of TRBD2 cannot be checked. This CDR3 has 18 residues. The germline V gene encodes CDR1 SGHVS and CDR2 FNYEAQ.

The CDR3 region is CASSEGDPVGETQYF. V and J are TRBV9 and TRBJ2-5; TCRdb outputs TRBD2, but without DNA this stays unchecked. The CDR3 contains 15 residues. The germline V gene encodes CDR1 SGDLS and CDR2 YYNGEE.

The chain is built from TRBV5-1 and TRBJ2-7; TCRdb lists TRBD1, though no DNA is available to test this call. This CDR3 has 14 amino acids. CDR1 is SGHRS and CDR2 is YFSETQ in the germline V gene. CDR3 protein: CASSPGTGFYEQYF.

The chain carries TRBV5-1 and TRBJ2-1; with no DNA, the TCRdb D assignment of TRBD1 cannot be verified. This CDR3 is 13 amino acids long. Per germline, CDR1 SGHRS and CDR2 YFSETQ. CDR3: CASSKWDWDEQFF.

This chain connects TRBV5-1 to TRBJ2-3; lacking DNA, the TRBD2 call made by TCRdb goes unchecked. CDR3 size: 17 residues. Germline-derived CDR1 and CDR2 are SGHRS and YFSETQ. CDR3 sequence reads: CASSAASGGAGADTQYF. The full variable domain, its missing parts supplied by reference TRBV5-1 and TRBJ2-3, is KAGVTQTPRYLIKTRGQQVTLSCSPISGHRSVSWYQQTPGQGLQFLFEYFSETQRNKGNFPGRFSGRQFSNSRSEMNVSTLELGDSALYLCASSAASGGAGADTQYFGPGTRLTVL.

This chain links TRBV6-1 with TRBJ1-6; there is no DNA to check the TCRdb D call of TRBD1. This CDR3 comprises 15 residues. Looked up from germline, CDR1 is MNHNS and CDR2 is SASEGT. CDR3 sequence: CASSELTGDNSPLHF.

The J gene is TRBJ1-2, the V gene TRBV12-3 or TRBV12-4. This CDR3 is 15 amino acids long. The CDR3 here is CASSGLEKMNYGYTF.

The rearrangement uses TRBV27 and TRBJ2-5; TCRdb outputs TRBD1, but without DNA this stays unchecked. The CDR3 has 15 residues. The germline gives CDR1 MNHEY, CDR2 SMNVEV (reference sequence). CDR3 protein: CASSSFRGLRETQYF.

This chain links TRBV27 with TRBJ2-3; TCRdb lists TRBD1, though no DNA is available to test this call. The CDR3 totals 16 residues. Germline lookup yields CDR1 MNHEY and CDR2 SMNVEV (reference sequence). CDR3 sequence: CASSPRGQGGGDTQYF.

This chain joins TRBV6-5 and TRBJ1-1; TCRdb reports TRBD1, a call that lacks DNA to check it against. Germline V gene lookup returns CDR1 MNHEY and CDR2 SVGAGI. The CDR3 extends over 12 amino acids. The CDR3 region is CASSRDLTEAFF.

This CDR3 is CSVEQGYNEQFF. V and J are TRBV29-1 and TRBJ2-1; TCRdb returns TRBD1, unconfirmable since there is no DNA. The V gene's germline CDR1 is SQVTM and CDR2 ANQGSEA. The CDR3 length is 12 residues.

CDR3 sequence: CSVEGITDTQYF. The chain couples TRBV29-1 to TRBJ2-3. The CDR3 loop spans 12 amino acids. Germline V lookup: CDR1 SQVTM, CDR2 ANQGSEA.

V is TRBV18 and J is TRBJ1-1. Germline values: CDR1 KGHSH, CDR2 LQKENI. The CDR3 runs 14 residues. The CDR3 reads CASSPREQITEAFF.

The rearrangement joins TRBV20-1 to TRBJ2-7; TCRdb names TRBD1, which stays unverified in the absence of DNA. This CDR3 is built from 15 residues. Per the germline V gene, CDR1 is DFQATT and CDR2 is SNEGSKA (reference sequence). The CDR3 reads CSAREQTGLSYEQYF.

The chain joins TRBV7-9 to TRBJ2-3. The CDR3 runs 14 residues. Germline CDR1 reads SEHNR; CDR2 reads FQNEAQ (reference sequence). CDR3 loop: CASSLGWGTDTQYF.

This chain links TRBV25-1 with TRBJ2-6. Germline CDR1 MGHDK, CDR2 SYGVNS. The length of the CDR3 is 20 residues. The CDR3 protein is CASSEYFVGARSSGANVLTF.

The rearrangement links TRBV7-6 to TRBJ2-3; with no DNA, the TCRdb D assignment of TRBD1 cannot be verified. This CDR3 comprises 14 residues. The germline V gene encodes CDR1 SGHVS and CDR2 FNYEAQ. The CDR3 region is CASSWTVASDTQYF.